This TCR beta chain was retrieved from a study of molecular identifiers for immune sequencing clone quantification. Overall study context: Replicates partitioned RNA from approximately 20,000 or 98,000 naive CD8 cells into five parts, sequencing four.

This clonotype has only a few counts. Libraries for naive CD8 T cells, which were made from 20,000 to 1,000,000 sorted cells, drew on 10%, 30% or 50% of the RNA. This CDR3 spans 13 amino acids. The V segment lost 4 bases and the J segment 8 bases; nucleotides outside the gene matches: 2. Germline lookup yields CDR1 KGHDR and CDR2 SFDVKD. The authors built bulk TCR libraries by previously described methods with listed TCR primers. TCRdb re-analysed the PCR reads in MiXCR, keeping a single row per CDR3 protein. This sample has about half a million distinct CDR3 sequences; around a fifth occur once, and the top ten carry 0.84%.

The sequencing sample was made of naive CD8+ T cells from blood, with Jurkat cell RNA spiked in. The subset denotes: FACS-sorted CD8+CD4-CCR7+CD45RA+ naive T cells. The J gene is TRBJ2-1, the V gene TRBV24-1; 9 nucleotides line up with TRBD2. This receptor was taken from a human donor in good health. Some libraries in this study had Jurkat cell RNA spiked in. In nucleotides, the CDR3 is TGTGCCACCAGTGACTTAGCGGGAGATGAGCAGTTCTTC. Translated, it gives CATSDLAGDEQFF.